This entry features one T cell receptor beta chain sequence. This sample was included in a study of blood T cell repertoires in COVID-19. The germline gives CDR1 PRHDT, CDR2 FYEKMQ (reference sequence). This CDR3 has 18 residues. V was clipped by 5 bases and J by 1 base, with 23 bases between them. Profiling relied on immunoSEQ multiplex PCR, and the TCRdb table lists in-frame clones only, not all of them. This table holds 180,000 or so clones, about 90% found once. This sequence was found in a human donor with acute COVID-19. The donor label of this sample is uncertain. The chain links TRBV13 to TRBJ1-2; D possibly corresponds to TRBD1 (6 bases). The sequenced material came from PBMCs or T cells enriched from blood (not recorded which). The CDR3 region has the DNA TGTGCCAGCAGCCCCTCGGCTTTTTGGGACACAAATAACTATGGCTACACCTTC. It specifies CASSPSAFWDTNNYGYTF.